This T cell receptor (beta chain) derives from a study of shared T cell receptors in the human thymus. TCRdb's table, derived via immunoSEQ multiplex PCR, lists solely in-frame clones and lacks some. The data show 600,000 or so clones, with approximately 89% seen just once and about 0.0094% held by the top ten. This same sample was also taken into another study, of human thymus T cells. That paper notes: Finnish infants who were healthy and having corrective surgery for congenital heart defects made up the donors. The thymus tissue came from resections taken during corrective heart surgery. Among thymic and blood repertoires, usage of V and J genes appeared biased.

The source material was thymocytes. This TCR was recovered from a boy under two years old with a congenital heart defect.

CDR3 sequence reads: CASSLAPAHRDRGDGYTF. As DNA, the CDR3 is TGTGCCAGCAGTTTAGCGCCGGCCCACAGAGATCGGGGGGATGGCTACACCTTC. This chain connects TRBV28 to TRBJ1-2; tentatively, D is TRBD1 (5 bases). Germline V lookup: CDR1 MDHEN, CDR2 SYDVKM. CDR3 size: 18 residues. Trimming stripped 2 bases from V and 6 bases from J, with 25 bases between.